The rows below give T cell receptor beta chains drawn from one sample of a study of blood T cell repertoires in COVID-19. Measured with immunoSEQ multiplex PCR; TCRdb has only the in-frame clones, and not every one. The sample has over 200,000 clones, approximately 90% seen once. Material for sequencing was PBMCs or T cells enriched from blood (not recorded which). Receptor source: a man younger than 35 who had recovered from COVID-19. The CDR3 runs from the conserved cysteine through the conserved F or W. Fields, in order: D gene, clone size, V gene, J gene, CDR3 DNA, CDR3 protein. A D gene is named only where the DNA matches it firmly. For some rows the clone size is stated as once, few or many, or as a class when expanded; others skip it.

>-|-|TRBV12-3/TRBV12-4|TRBJ1-2
TGTGCCAGCAGGTCACCAGGGGAAGGCTACACCTTC
CASRSPGEGYTF
>TRBD1|-|TRBV5-6|TRBJ2-5
TGTGCCAGCAGCTCTACCCCGGGACAGGGAAAAGAGACCCAGTACTTC
CASSSTPGQGKETQYF
>TRBD1|-|TRBV28|TRBJ2-7
TGTGCCAGCAGTTTCCGTACAGGGGTCTACGAGCAGTACTTC
CASSFRTGVYEQYF
>TRBD1|-|TRBV6-4|TRBJ1-2
TGTGCCAGCCGGGACAGGGGATGGTATGGCTACACCTTC
CASRDRGWYGYTF
>TRBD1|-|TRBV18|TRBJ1-2
TGTGCCAGCTCACCAGATACGGGACAGGGTCCAGGCTACACCTTC
CASSPDTGQGPGYTF
>-|-|TRBV7-9|TRBJ1-5
TGTGCCAGCAGCACCATAGCGGGGGATCAGCCCCAGCATTTT
CASSTIAGDQPQHF
>-|-|TRBV21-1|TRBJ1-6
TGTGCCAGCAGCGAACCGGAGTTTAATTCACCCCTCCACTTT
CASSEPEFNSPLHF
>-|once|TRBV24-1|TRBJ1-5
TGTGCCACCAGTGCCGGTGACAGCCGCAATCAGCCCCAGCATTTT
CATSAGDSRNQPQHF
>TRBD2|-|TRBV9|TRBJ2-1
TGTGCCAGCAGCCGACATTGGACTAGCAACAATGAGCAGTTCTTC
CASSRHWTSNNEQFF
>TRBD1|-|TRBV18|TRBJ1-5
TGTGCCAGCTCACCAGAGACAGGGTTTAATCAGCCCCAGCATTTT
CASSPETGFNQPQHF
>TRBD2|-|TRBV7-2|TRBJ2-5
TGTGCCAGCAGCTTAGAGACGGGGGGGCCTGTAAAGACCCAGTACTTC
CASSLETGGPVKTQYF
>TRBD1|-|TRBV7-7|TRBJ1-5
TGTGCTAGCAGTTCGGACAGGGATCAGCCCCAGCATTTT
CASSSDRDQPQHF
>TRBD2|-|TRBV10-3|TRBJ2-5
TGTGCCATCAGTATAGCGGGGGGCCCGAAGACCCAGTACTTC
CAISIAGGPKTQYF
>-|-|TRBV12-3/TRBV12-4|TRBJ2-1
TGTGCCAGCAGTTTAATTGGGAGAAATGAGCAGTTCTTC
CASSLIGRNEQFF
>-|-|TRBV11-2|TRBJ2-7
TGTGCCAGCAGCCTAACCCCAGGATCCTACGAGCAGTACTTC
CASSLTPGSYEQYF
>-|-|TRBV5-1|TRBJ2-1
TGCGCCAGCAGCTTGGCCTCCGGGGATTACAATGAGCAGTTCTTC
CASSLASGDYNEQFF
>-|-|TRBV12-5|TRBJ2-3
TGTGCTAGTGGTTTGGTAAGAGGGCCAGATACGCAGTATTTT
CASGLVRGPDTQYF
>-|-|TRBV6-5|TRBJ2-2
TGTGCCTTAACAACAACCGGGGAGCTGTTTTTT
CALTTTGELFF
>-|-|TRBV2|TRBJ2-3
TGTGCCAGCAGTCCCGGAGCCGCAGATACGCAGTATTTT
CASSPGAADTQYF
>TRBD1|-|TRBV27|TRBJ1-2
TGTGCCAGCAGTTTACAGGGGGCGGGTGGCTACACCTTC
CASSLQGAGGYTF
>-|-|TRBV7-2|TRBJ2-1
TGTGCCAGCAGCTTAGCTAGCGACTACAATGAGCAGTTCTTC
CASSLASDYNEQFF
>-|-|TRBV10-1|TRBJ2-7
TGCGCCAGCAGTGAGGGAGGGTTTGAGGCCTACGAGCAGTACTTC
CASSEGGFEAYEQYF
>-|-|TRBV11-1|TRBJ1-5
TGTGCCAGCAGCTTAGCCCAGTATCAGCCCCAGCATTTT
CASSLAQYQPQHF
>-|-|TRBV4-2|TRBJ2-1
TGTGCCAGCAGCCCGACAGCGCTCAATTACAACTCCTACAATGAGCAGTTCTTC
CASSPTALNYNSYNEQFF
>-|-|TRBV28|TRBJ1-5
TGTGCCAGCAGAAGTTCCCCCGGGAGAGAGGCCTCCGTGGCCCAGCATTTT
CASRSSPGREASVAQHF
>-|-|TRBV3-1/TRBV3-2|TRBJ2-3
TGTGCCAGCAGCCAACAGGGCACAGATACGCAGTATTTT
CASSQQGTDTQYF
>-|-|TRBV2|TRBJ1-1
TGTGCCAGCAGCCCACAGGGTAACACTGAAGCTTTCTTT
CASSPQGNTEAFF
>TRBD1|-|TRBV2|TRBJ1-1
TGTGCCAGCAGTCTGGGACAGGGTGCCACTGAAGCTTTCTTT
CASSLGQGATEAFF
>-|-|TRBV3-1/TRBV3-2|TRBJ2-7
TGTGCCAGCAGCCAAGAGGAGGGCAGCAGCGCCGTCTCCTACGAGCAGTACTTC
CASSQEEGSSAVSYEQYF
>TRBD1|-|TRBV5-4|TRBJ1-1
TGTGCCAGCAGCGAAGGGACAGGGGTAAACACTGAAGCTTTCTTT
CASSEGTGVNTEAFF
>TRBD2|-|TRBV7-8|TRBJ2-7
TGTGCCAGCAGCCCATTTCAGCGGGACTACGAGCAGTACTTC
CASSPFQRDYEQYF
>TRBD1|-|TRBV19|TRBJ1-3
TGTGCCAGTACCGCCTCGGAGGCCGGACAGGCTCAACACACCATATATTTT
CASTASEAGQAQHTIYF
>-|-|TRBV11-3|TRBJ1-1
TGTGCCAGCAGCCCGGCGGCGGGAATGAACACTGAAGCTTTCTTT
CASSPAAGMNTEAFF
>-|-|TRBV2|TRBJ2-1
TGTGCCACCGCACTGGGAACAGGCTCCCTTGAGCAGTTCTTC
CATALGTGSLEQFF
>-|once|TRBV5-1|TRBJ1-1
TGCGCCAGCAGCTTGGCACCGGGGATGAACACTGAAGCTTTCTTT
CASSLAPGMNTEAFF
>TRBD1|-|TRBV7-2|TRBJ2-5
TGTGCCAGCAGCCCCGACAGGGGAGAGACCCAGTACTTC
CASSPDRGETQYF